These 16 T cell receptor beta chains originate from one sample sequenced in a study of OX40 agonist ivuxolimab in advanced cancers. Only in-frame clones appear in the TCRdb table, and some are missing; sequencing was by immunoSEQ multiplex PCR. The sample records approximately 90,000 clones, 88% being singletons. The specimen comprised CD4+ or CD8+ T cells sorted from blood, sampled in a trial of the OX40 agonist ivuxolimab. Every receptor here comes from an adult with an advanced solid tumor such as melanoma, head and neck, liver or kidney cancer.

J is TRBJ2-1 and V is TRBV7-8; TRBD1 matches at 7 bases. This CDR3 has 12 residues. CDR1 SGHVS and CDR2 FQNEAQ come from the germline V gene. V dropped 5 bases and J dropped 12; count of bases not matched to a gene: 7. CDR3 bases: TGTGCCAGCAGCGCAGGGGGTCGGGGGCAGTTCTTC. Residues: CASSAGGRGQFF.

This clone has more than one count but fewer than ten. The genes are TRBV30 and TRBJ1-1, with D hard to call. The germline CDR1 and CDR2 sequences are GTSNPN and SVGIG (reference sequence). V was shortened by 4 bases and J by 2 bases, with 11 bases between the two germline ends. The CDR3 sequence is 13 residues long. Here the CDR3 reads CAWKENSNTEAFF. CDR3 nucleotide sequence: TGTGCCTGGAAGGAAAACTCTAACACTGAAGCTTTCTTT. The whole variable domain, remainder taken from reference TRBV30 and TRBJ1-1, is SQTIHQWPATLVQPVGSPLSLECTVEGTSNPNLYWYRQAAGRGLQLLFYSVGIGQISSEVPQNLSASRPQDRQFILSSKKLLLSDSGFYLCAWKENSNTEAFFGQGTRLTVV.

The CDR3 sequence: CASSGRQGVKLFF. The DNA of the CDR3 is TGTGCCAGCAGTGGCCGACAGGGGGTAAAACTGTTTTTT. This chain uses TRBV6-1 with TRBJ1-4, with TRBD1 identical over 9 bases. V was clipped by 4 bases and J by 10 bases; unmatched bases: 4. Germline V gives CDR1 MNHNS, CDR2 SASEGT. The CDR3 length is 13 residues.

The rearrangement uses TRBV7-9 and TRBJ1-6; the D gene is possibly TRBD1 (5 bases). With 1 base removed from V and 7 bases from J, the gap between germline ends came to 14 bases. This CDR3 contains 16 residues. CDR1 is SEHNR and CDR2 is FQNEAQ in the germline V gene (reference sequence). In DNA, the CDR3 is TGTGCCAGCAGCTTAGTGGCAGGGACCGGAAATTCACCCCTCCACTTT. Protein sequence: CASSLVAGTGNSPLHF.

The chain is built from TRBV14 and TRBJ2-1; D is ambiguous. From germline, CDR1 is SGHDN and CDR2 FVKESK. This CDR3 has 15 residues. V was clipped by 3 bases and J by 0 bases, with 9 bases between them. In DNA, the CDR3 is TGTGCCAGCAGCCACACATGGAGCTCCTACAATGAGCAGTTCTTC. Protein product: CASSHTWSSYNEQFF.

The J gene is TRBJ2-1, the V gene TRBV6-1; 13 positions match TRBD2. V lost 4 bases to trimming and J lost 1 base; unmatched junction nucleotides: 1. The CDR3 runs to 16 residues. CDR1 is MNHNS and CDR2 is SASEGT in the germline V gene. The CDR3 is CASSGLAGGSYNEQFF. As DNA, the CDR3 is TGTGCCAGCAGTGGACTAGCGGGGGGATCCTACAATGAGCAGTTCTTC.

V gene TRBV7-2 combines with J gene TRBJ2-7; D may match TRBD1 or TRBD2 (7 bases each). This CDR3 contains 14 residues. Germline CDR1 is SGHTA and CDR2 is FQGNSA. Trimming stripped 6 bases from V and 5 bases from J, with 17 bases between. The CDR3 protein is CASSQTQGGDEQYF. CDR3 nucleotide sequence: TGTGCCAGCAGTCAGACCCAGGGGGGGGACGAGCAGTACTTC. The full variable domain, its missing parts supplied by reference TRBV7-2 and TRBJ2-7, is GAGVSQSPSNKVTEKGKDVELRCDPISGHTALYWYRQSLGQGLEFLIYFQGNSAPDKSGLPSDRFSAERTGGSVSTLTIQRTQQEDSAVYLCASSQTQGGDEQYFGPGTRLTVT.

This clone was counted a single time. The chain is built from TRBV6-5 and TRBJ2-7; 8 bases are shared with TRBD1. J lost 5 bases, V lost 0 bases, and 6 bases had no gene match. There are 15 residues in the CDR3. The germline gives CDR1 MNHEY, CDR2 SVGAGI. The CDR3 spells CASSYSIVQGDEQYF. In DNA form, the CDR3 reads TGTGCCAGCAGTTACTCGATAGTACAGGGGGACGAGCAGTACTTC.

This sequence joins TRBV7-8 and TRBJ2-7; TRBD2 matches 12 bases. J lost 2 bases, V lost 6 bases, and 5 bases had no gene match. This CDR3 has 15 amino acids. Germline lookup yields CDR1 SGHVS and CDR2 FQNEAQ. The CDR3 loop is CASSRGLAGTYEQYF. The CDR3 nucleotides are TGTGCCAGCAGTCGTGGACTAGCGGGGACCTACGAGCAGTACTTC. The whole variable domain, filled in from reference TRBV7-8 and TRBJ2-7, reads GAGVSQSPRYKVAKRGQDVALRCDPISGHVSLFWYQQALGQGPEFLTYFQNEAQLDKSGLPSDRFFAERPEGSVSTLKIQRTQQEDSAVYLCASSRGLAGTYEQYFGPGTRLTVT.

The gene calls are TRBV6-5 and TRBJ2-7; a weak D match, TRBD2 (6 bases). The germline V gene has CDR1 MNHEY and CDR2 SVGAGI. Deletions cut 7 bases from V and 4 bases from J, with 17 bases between. The CDR3 spans 14 residues. The CDR3 sequence: CASTQGLGGYEQYF. CDR3 coding DNA: TGTGCCAGCACCCAGGGACTCGGGGGTTACGAGCAGTACTTC.

V gene TRBV9 combines with J gene TRBJ2-1; 13 nucleotides align to TRBD2. This CDR3 is built from 17 residues. V trimming: 4 bases; J trimming: 10 bases; junction bases outside the gene matches: 14. The V gene's germline CDR1 is SGDLS and CDR2 YYNGEE. The CDR3 loop is CASSKTSGGTGPGEQFF. The CDR3 DNA reads as TGTGCCAGCAGCAAGACTAGCGGGGGGACGGGCCCAGGGGAGCAGTTCTTC.

The chain is built from TRBV7-3 and TRBJ2-2, with TRBD1 as a possible D gene (6 bases). V lost 5 bases, J lost 3 bases, and 10 bases lay in between. CDR1 and CDR2 from the germline V gene are SGHTA and FQGTGA. CDR3 size: 14 residues. The CDR3 DNA is TGTGCCAGCAGCGCCCACAGGGACACCGGGGAGCTGTTTTTT. Its protein is CASSAHRDTGELFF.

The J gene is TRBJ1-2, the V gene TRBV11-2, with a weak D call TRBD1 (6 bases). V shed 5 bases and J shed 7 bases, with 20 bases lying between them. Germline V CDR1 and CDR2: SGHAT, FQNNGV. The CDR3 extends over 15 amino acids. The CDR3 coding sequence is TGTGCCAGCAGCCTTAGGGGTAGGGGGGGCCCTGGCTACACCTTC. Its protein is CASSLRGRGGPGYTF.

The chain employs TRBV30 and TRBJ1-6; D may be TRBD1 (5 bases). V was clipped by 7 bases and J by 0 bases, with 13 bases between them. Per germline, CDR1 GTSNPN and CDR2 SVGIG (reference sequence). This CDR3 has 15 residues. CDR3 nucleotide sequence: TGTGCCTTCTACAGGCGAAGCTCCTATAATTCACCCCTCCACTTT. Translated: CAFYRRSSYNSPLHF.

In regard to this clone: Here the CDR3 omits its conserved ending phenylalanine or tryptophan, so a read error is the likely source. The DNA is left out, because the CDR3 cannot be placed on it with certainty; the CDR3 is given as TCRdb lists it. The chain carries TRBV12-5 and TRBJ1-4; the table's D call of TRBD1 was not tested on the DNA. A total of 8 residues make up the CDR3, ends included. CDR1 and CDR2 (germline): LGHNT, FRNRAP. CDR3 sequence: CASGLWPL.

The chain recombines TRBV6-4 with TRBJ1-1; TRBD1 agrees at 8 bases. The CDR3 is made up of 14 amino acids. CDR1 is MRHNA and CDR2 is SNTAGT in the germline V gene. The trim removed 6 bases at V and 2 bases at J, leaving 5 bases unmatched. Written as DNA, the CDR3 is TGTGCCAGCAGAGGAACAGGGGGAAACACTGAAGCTTTCTTT. Its translation is CASRGTGGNTEAFF.